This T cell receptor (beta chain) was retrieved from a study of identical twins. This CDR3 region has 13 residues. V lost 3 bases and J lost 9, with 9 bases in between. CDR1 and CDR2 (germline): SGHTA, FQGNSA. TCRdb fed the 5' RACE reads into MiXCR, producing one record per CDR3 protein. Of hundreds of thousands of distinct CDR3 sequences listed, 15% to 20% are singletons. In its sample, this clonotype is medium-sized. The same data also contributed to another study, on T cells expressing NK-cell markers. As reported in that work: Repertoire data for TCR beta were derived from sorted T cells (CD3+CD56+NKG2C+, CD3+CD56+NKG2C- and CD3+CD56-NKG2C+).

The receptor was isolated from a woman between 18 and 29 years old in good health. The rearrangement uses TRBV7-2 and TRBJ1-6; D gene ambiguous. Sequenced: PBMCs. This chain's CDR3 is CASSFVGLSPLHF. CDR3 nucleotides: TGTGCCAGCAGCTTTGTCGGGCTTTCACCCCTCCACTTT.